These T cell receptor beta chains were read from a single sample in a study of healthy donors' naive CD4 and CD8 T cells. TCRdb re-analysed the reads in MiXCR, keeping a single row per CDR3 protein. The data show 180,000 or so distinct CDR3 sequences, around 74% seen once. The sample comprised naive CD4+ and CD8+ T cells sorted from blood, pooled from several donors. These receptors all stem from a pool of human donors in good health; the sample pools cells from several healthy donors. The CDR3 runs from the conserved cysteine through the conserved F or W. A D gene is named only where the DNA matches it firmly. Clone size is stated in some rows and not others, as once, few, many or a class when expanded.

clone_size	v_call	j_call	d_call	cdr3_aa	cdr3_nt
-	TRBV10-3	TRBJ2-7	-	CAIGPITYEQYF	TGTGCCATCGGTCCGATTACCTACGAGCAGTACTTC
-	TRBV11-1	TRBJ1-2	-	CASSEDTRPNYGHTF	TGTGCCAGCAGCGAAGACACCAGACCTAACTATGGCCACACCTTC
once	TRBV19	TRBJ2-7	-	CASSTQNYEQYF	TGTGCCAGTAGTACCCAGAACTACGAGCAGTACTTC
-	TRBV2	TRBJ2-7	TRBD2	CASRDRTSGGSYEQYF	TGTGCCAGCAGGGACCGGACTAGCGGGGGGTCCTACGAGCAGTACTTC
-	TRBV29-1	TRBJ1-1	-	CGVRGLLTPNTEAFF	TGCGGCGTTCGCGGACTTTTGACACCGAACACTGAAGCTTTCTTT
few	TRBV20-1	TRBJ2-7	-	CSATWGSSYEQYF	TGCAGTGCCACCTGGGGGAGCTCCTACGAGCAGTACTTC
-	TRBV19	TRBJ1-1	-	CASNQGPEAFF	TGTGCCAGCAACCAGGGACCTGAAGCTTTCTTT
-	TRBV5-1	TRBJ2-1	TRBD1	CASSLVSGQGAGGEQFF	TGCGCCAGCAGCTTGGTTTCGGGACAGGGGGCAGGGGGTGAGCAGTTCTTC
few	TRBV5-6	TRBJ2-7	-	CASSWDLESYEQYF	TGTGCCAGCAGCTGGGATCTGGAATCCTACGAGCAGTACTTC
-	TRBV6-5	TRBJ1-1	-	CASSYSVEATEAFF	TGTGCCAGCAGTTACTCGGTGGAAGCCACTGAAGCTTTCTTT
-	TRBV29-1	TRBJ1-1	-	CSVEAGMNTEAFF	TGCAGCGTTGAAGCGGGGATGAACACTGAAGCTTTCTTT
few	TRBV6-1	TRBJ1-2	-	CASSEQGYGYTF	TGTGCCAGCAGTGAGCAGGGGTATGGCTACACCTTC
few	TRBV29-1	TRBJ1-1	-	CSVAAVENTEAFF	TGCAGCGTCGCCGCTGTGGAGAACACTGAAGCTTTCTTT
few	TRBV18	TRBJ1-3	-	CASSPASGNTIYF	TGTGCCAGCTCACCCGCCTCTGGAAACACCATATATTTT
-	TRBV12-3/TRBV12-4	TRBJ2-3	TRBD2	CASRLAGGTDTQYF	TGTGCCAGCCGACTAGCGGGAGGGACAGATACGCAGTATTTT
-	TRBV27	TRBJ2-7	TRBD2	CASSLRRTSETYEQYF	TGTGCCAGCAGTTTACGGCGGACTAGCGAAACCTACGAGCAGTACTTC
-	TRBV12-3/TRBV12-4	TRBJ1-1	-	CASSLNVGAFF	TGTGCCAGCAGTTTAAACGTCGGAGCTTTCTTT
-	TRBV19	TRBJ1-5	-	CASSMAPGSNQPQHF	TGTGCCAGTAGTATGGCTCCCGGGAGCAATCAGCCCCAGCATTTT
-	TRBV7-9	TRBJ1-1	-	CASSLDGQGEAFF	TGTGCCAGCAGCTTAGATGGCCAGGGCGAAGCTTTCTTT
-	TRBV20-1	TRBJ2-7	TRBD1	CSARDFQGAYEQYF	TGCAGTGCTAGAGATTTCCAGGGGGCTTACGAGCAGTACTTC
-	TRBV29-1	TRBJ2-7	-	CSVEEGSSHEQYF	TGCAGCGTTGAAGAGGGGTCGTCTCACGAGCAGTACTTC
-	TRBV6-5	TRBJ1-5	TRBD1	CASSSWGWDSQNQPQHF	TGTGCCAGCAGCTCTTGGGGATGGGACAGCCAAAATCAGCCCCAGCATTTT
-	TRBV12-3/TRBV12-4	TRBJ1-5	-	CASSLIFEPYQPQHF	TGTGCCAGCAGTTTGATTTTTGAGCCTTATCAGCCCCAGCATTTT
-	TRBV5-1	TRBJ2-7	-	CASSLTAGSHEQYF	TGCGCCAGCAGCTTGACGGCAGGGTCCCACGAGCAGTACTTC
-	TRBV27	TRBJ2-7	TRBD2	CASSLYPPSGRDEQYF	TGTGCCAGCAGTTTATATCCCCCTAGCGGGAGGGACGAGCAGTACTTC
-	TRBV29-1	TRBJ2-4	TRBD1	CSVERQGAISKNIQYF	TGCAGCGTTGAAAGGCAGGGGGCGATTTCCAAAAACATTCAGTACTTC
few	TRBV5-6	TRBJ2-1	-	CASSFGGNEQFF	TGTGCCAGCAGTTTTGGCGGGAATGAGCAGTTCTTC
-	TRBV28	TRBJ1-1	-	CASTQSVSPATEAFF	TGTGCCAGCACTCAATCCGTGAGCCCAGCCACTGAAGCTTTCTTT
-	TRBV19	TRBJ2-1	TRBD2	CASSRHRGDPSYNEQFF	TGTGCCAGTAGTCGTCACCGGGGGGACCCCTCCTACAATGAGCAGTTCTTC
-	TRBV6-5	TRBJ2-7	-	CASSYAGLNYEQYF	TGTGCCAGCAGTTACGCGGGGTTAAACTACGAGCAGTACTTC
-	TRBV29-1	TRBJ1-1	-	CSGRQIMNTEAFF	TGCAGCGGCCGACAAATAATGAACACTGAAGCTTTCTTT
-	TRBV5-1	TRBJ1-1	TRBD1	CASSATGPATEAFF	TGCGCCAGCAGCGCGACAGGGCCGGCCACTGAAGCTTTCTTT
few	TRBV20-1	TRBJ2-4	-	CSASRTPKNIQYF	TGCAGTGCTAGTCGCACTCCCAAAAACATTCAGTACTTC
-	TRBV29-1	TRBJ1-2	-	CSVDNGANYGYTF	TGCAGCGTTGATAACGGAGCTAACTATGGCTACACCTTC
-	TRBV6-5	TRBJ2-3	TRBD1	CAITDRNADTQYF	TGTGCCATCACGGACAGGAACGCAGATACGCAGTATTTT
-	TRBV12-3/TRBV12-4	TRBJ1-5	-	CASSLAGSGNQPQHF	TGTGCCAGCAGTTTAGCAGGGAGCGGCAATCAGCCCCAGCATTTT